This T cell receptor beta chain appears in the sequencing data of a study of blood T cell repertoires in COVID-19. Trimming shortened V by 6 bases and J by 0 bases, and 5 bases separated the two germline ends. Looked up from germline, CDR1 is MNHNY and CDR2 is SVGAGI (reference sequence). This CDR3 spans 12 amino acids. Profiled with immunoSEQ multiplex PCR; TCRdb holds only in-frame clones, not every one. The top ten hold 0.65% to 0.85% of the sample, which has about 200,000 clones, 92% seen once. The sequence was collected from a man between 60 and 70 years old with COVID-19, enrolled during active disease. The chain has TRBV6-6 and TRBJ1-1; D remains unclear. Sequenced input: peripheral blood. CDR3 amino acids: CASRTLNTEAFF. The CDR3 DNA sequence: TGTGCCAGCAGGACACTGAACACTGAAGCTTTCTTT.